This TCR beta chain was profiled in a study of neoadjuvant anti-PD-1 for oral cavity cancer. Study-wide context: Patients without progression received a fourth nivolumab dose around day 43, then surgical resection on days 50-56. Study-wide findings and caveats: Higher pretreatment Treg/Th17 ratios tracked higher pretreatment blood clonality.

Survey sequencing of tumors mostly used around 4.8 ug DNA, two replicates. The assay was immunoSEQ multiplex PCR, and TCRdb's table has in-frame clones only and misses some. The table includes thousands of clones, around half detected once. Details on this clone: Its target is unknown.

Time point described: after neoadjuvant nivolumab, at surgical resection. These newly diagnosed stage II-IVA oral cavity squamous cell carcinoma patients had no prior systemic or radiation treatment. The CDR3 runs to 15 residues. The germline V gene encodes CDR1 MNHNY and CDR2 SVGAGI (reference sequence). The V end was cut by 5 bases, the J end by 2 bases, with 10 bases between. The V and J genes are TRBV6-6 and TRBJ2-6; D is possibly TRBD2 (5 bases). This receptor was taken from a person between 35 and 79 years old with oral cavity squamous cell carcinoma. Sequencing used tumor tissue, obtained after nivolumab (anti-PD-1) treatment. In DNA, the CDR3 is TGTGCCAGCAGTGCTTGGGGAGCTGGGGCCAACGTCCTGACTTTC. Residues: CASSAWGAGANVLTF.